The 27 T cell receptor beta chains below all came from one sample that was sequenced in a study of blood T cell repertoires in COVID-19. Here immunoSEQ multiplex PCR was the method, and the copy in TCRdb shows in-frame clones only, minus some. This table has roughly 110,000 clones, roughly 89% appearing once. Sequencing was done on a sample of peripheral blood. The receptors shown here come from a human donor with acute or convalescent COVID-19. The donor label of this sample is uncertain.

The V and J genes are TRBV7-9 and TRBJ2-7, with 14 bases aligning to TRBD2. There are 20 residues in the CDR3. V lost 5 bases and J lost 1; bases outside the gene matches: 16. The germline V gene encodes CDR1 SEHNR and CDR2 FQNEAQ (reference sequence). CDR3 amino acids: CASSTQQGAGLAGGSYEQYF. CDR3 coding DNA: TGTGCCAGCAGCACTCAACAGGGGGCAGGACTAGCGGGAGGTTCCTACGAGCAGTACTTC. Variable domain in full (rest from reference TRBV7-9 and TRBJ2-7): DTGVSQNPRHKITKRGQNVTFRCDPISEHNRLYWYRQTLGQGPEFLTYFQNEAQLEKSRLLSDRFSAERPKGSFSTLEIQRTEQGDSAMYLCASSTQQGAGLAGGSYEQYFGPGTRLTVT.

The V and J genes are TRBV10-3 and TRBJ1-2, with 10 nucleotides matching TRBD1. The germline V gene has CDR1 ENHRY and CDR2 SYGVKD. Trimming removed 10 bases from V and 5 bases from J; junction bases left unmatched: 7. The CDR3 is 13 residues long. The CDR3 sequence: CATGTGEGYGYTF. The CDR3 DNA sequence: TGTGCCACAGGGACAGGGGAAGGTTATGGCTACACCTTC.

This clone was counted a single time. The chain couples TRBV7-2 to TRBJ2-1; 10 nucleotides line up with TRBD2. The CDR3 has 16 amino acids. Per the germline V gene, CDR1 is SGHTA and CDR2 is FQGNSA. J was trimmed by 3 bases and V by 1 base; bases with no gene match: 3. CDR3 sequence: CASSLVASGSYNEQFF. CDR3 nucleotides: TGTGCCAGCAGCTTAGTGGCTAGCGGGAGCTACAATGAGCAGTTCTTC. Complete variable domain (other parts from reference TRBV7-2 and TRBJ2-1): GAGVSQSPSNKVTEKGKDVELRCDPISGHTALYWYRQSLGQGLEFLIYFQGNSAPDKSGLPSDRFSAERTGGSVSTLTIQRTQQEDSAVYLCASSLVASGSYNEQFFGPGTRLTVL.

The chain carries TRBV18 and TRBJ2-5, with D tentatively TRBD2 (5 bases). V lost 2 bases and J lost 4, with 8 bases in between. The CDR3 consists of 13 residues. Germline V gives CDR1 KGHSH, CDR2 LQKENI. CDR3 bases: TGTGCCAGCTCACCAACGGCGGGAGAGACCCAGTACTTC. Amino acids: CASSPTAGETQYF.

In DNA, the CDR3 is TGTGCCAGCAGCCCGCGGGGGCGGGGGGAGCTGTTTTTT. As protein: CASSPRGRGELFF. V gene TRBV5-8 combines with J gene TRBJ2-2; the D gene is possibly TRBD2 (7 bases). V was cut by 4 bases and J by 8 bases, with 12 bases left in between. The CDR3 has 13 residues. The germline gives CDR1 SGHTS, CDR2 YDEGEE. Combining the CDR3 with reference TRBV5-8 and TRBJ2-2 gives the whole variable domain EAGVTQSPTHLIKTRGQQATLRCSPISGHTSVYWYQQALGLGLQFLLWYDEGEERNRGNFPPRFSGRQFPNYSSELNVNALELEDSALYLCASSPRGRGELFFGEGSRLTVL.

The chain carries TRBV6-5 and TRBJ2-2, with TRBD1 as a possible D gene (5 bases). Germline V gives CDR1 MNHEY, CDR2 SVGAGI. This CDR3 region has 15 residues. Trimming removed 2 bases at V and 4 bases at J, with 11 bases between. The CDR3 loop is CASSYNLGVTGELFF. DNA of the CDR3: TGTGCCAGCAGTTACAATCTAGGGGTCACCGGGGAGCTGTTTTTT.

V gene TRBV7-9 combines with J gene TRBJ1-2; possible D gene TRBD1, 5 bases. The CDR3 has 15 residues. V was trimmed by 3 bases and J by 4 bases, leaving 15 bases between them. In germline, CDR1 is SEHNR, CDR2 FQNEAQ (reference sequence). CDR3 sequence reads: CASSFLDTPSYGYTF. CDR3 sequence (DNA): TGTGCCAGCAGCTTTCTGGACACGCCTTCCTATGGCTACACCTTC. The variable domain in full, with the rest retrieved from reference TRBV7-9 and TRBJ1-2, is DTGVSQNPRHKITKRGQNVTFRCDPISEHNRLYWYRQTLGQGPEFLTYFQNEAQLEKSRLLSDRFSAERPKGSFSTLEIQRTEQGDSAMYLCASSFLDTPSYGYTFGSGTRLTVV.

V and J are TRBV4-1 and TRBJ1-2; TRBD1 matches at 9 bases. Germline-derived CDR1 and CDR2 are MGHRA and YSYEKL. V lost 4 bases to trimming and J lost 5 bases; unmatched junction nucleotides: 8. The CDR3 extends over 15 amino acids. CDR3 coding DNA: TGCGCCAGCAGCCCGACCGGGACAGGGCAATATGGCTACACCTTC. Protein sequence: CASSPTGTGQYGYTF.

The chain is built from TRBV11-2 and TRBJ1-1; tentatively, D is TRBD1 (6 bases). The V and J ends lost 6 bases and 0 bases respectively, with 11 bases between them. Germline V gene lookup returns CDR1 SGHAT and CDR2 FQNNGV. CDR3 size: 14 residues. CDR3 sequence (DNA): TGTGCCAGCAGGTTCAGGGGAATGAACACTGAAGCTTTCTTT. Translating gives CASRFRGMNTEAFF.

V and J are TRBV28 and TRBJ2-1; 10 bases align to TRBD2. This CDR3 is 14 amino acids long. V was clipped by 9 bases and J by 9 bases; unmatched bases: 11. Germline V gives CDR1 MDHEN, CDR2 SYDVKM. CDR3 protein: CASRLAGPRTEQFF. For the CDR3, the DNA is TGTGCCAGTCGACTAGCGGGTCCCAGGACTGAGCAGTTCTTC.

This clone was seen a single time. V is TRBV4-3 and J is TRBJ2-2; 9 nucleotides agree with TRBD2. Germline CDR1 reads LGHNA; CDR2 reads YSLEER. The V segment lost 0 bases and the J segment 5 bases; nucleotides outside the gene matches: 10. CDR3 length: 18 amino acids. Written as DNA, the CDR3 is TGCGCCAGCAGCCAAGATTACATGGGACTAGCCGGGACCGGGGAGCTGTTTTTT. Its translation is CASSQDYMGLAGTGELFF.

This clone was seen a few times. The sample holds other DNA sequences that translate to the same CDR3. V gene TRBV18 combines with J gene TRBJ1-2; 10 nucleotides agree with TRBD1. Looked up from germline, CDR1 is KGHSH and CDR2 is LQKENI. CDR3 size: 17 residues. V was clipped by 1 base and J by 6 bases; unmatched bases: 11. The DNA for the CDR3 is TGTGCCAGCTCACCACTGAAGACAGGGGGCGTCTCCCATGGCTACACCTTC. The encoded protein is CASSPLKTGGVSHGYTF.

This clone was counted a few times. V is TRBV5-6 and J is TRBJ2-1, with D possibly being TRBD2 (5 bases). CDR3 length equals 15 residues. The germline CDR1 and CDR2 sequences are SGHDT and YYEEEE. The V and J ends lost 1 base and 3 bases respectively, with 11 bases between them. The DNA for the CDR3 is TGTGCCAGCAGCTTGAAGCCTAGCCTCTACAATGAGCAGTTCTTC. Its translation is CASSLKPSLYNEQFF.

The chain links TRBV18 to TRBJ2-3, with a weak D call TRBD1 (6 bases). The CDR3 spans 13 residues. Germline V lookup: CDR1 KGHSH, CDR2 LQKENI. V was pared by 5 bases and J by 0 bases, with 6 bases between. CDR3 coding DNA: TGTGCCAGCTCAGGGGGCAGCACAGATACGCAGTATTTT. It is translated as CASSGGSTDTQYF.

The CDR3 is CASNGDPTNTGELFF. The CDR3 nucleotides are TGTGCCAGCAACGGGGATCCGACGAACACCGGGGAGCTGTTTTTT. The gene calls are TRBV2 and TRBJ2-2; D possibly corresponds to TRBD2 (5 bases). Trimming pared 7 bases from V and 0 bases from J, leaving 12 bases between. The CDR3 spans 15 residues. Germline V CDR1 and CDR2: SNHLY, FYNNEI. The full variable domain, in which reference TRBV2 and TRBJ2-2 provide the parts outside the CDR3, is EPEVTQTPSHQVTQMGQEVILRCVPISNHLYFYWYRQILGQKVEFLVSFYNNEISEKSEIFDDQFSVERPDGSNFTLKIRSTKLEDSAMYFCASNGDPTNTGELFFGEGSRLTVL.

The chain uses TRBV27 and TRBJ2-1; perhaps TRBD1 as D (6 bases). The CDR3 has 14 residues. Germline CDR1 MNHEY, CDR2 SMNVEV (reference sequence). The germline V and J ends were trimmed by 1 base and 6 bases, with 10 bases remaining between them. This chain's CDR3 is CASSLLRGINEQFF. CDR3 DNA: TGTGCCAGCAGTTTATTAAGGGGGATCAATGAGCAGTTCTTC.

The J gene is TRBJ2-7, the V gene TRBV27; D possibly corresponds to TRBD2 (5 bases). Between the trimmed V and J ends, which lost 5 bases and 0 bases, there was a span of 17 bases. The CDR3 is 16 amino acids. CDR1 MNHEY and CDR2 SMNVEV come from the germline V gene (reference sequence). DNA for the CDR3: TGTGCCAGCAGTCCCTATTGGAGCGGCTACTCCTACGAGCAGTACTTC. Translated, it gives CASSPYWSGYSYEQYF.

The chain carries TRBV28 and TRBJ1-6; 11 bases agree with TRBD1. The length of the CDR3 is 17 residues. Germline loops: CDR1 MDHEN, CDR2 SYDVKM. V gave up 5 bases and J gave up 7 bases; unmatched junction bases: 10. This CDR3 is CASSLLRGQGGNSPLHF. In DNA form, the CDR3 reads TGTGCCAGCAGTCTCCTGCGGGGACAGGGGGGAAATTCACCCCTCCACTTT.

The chain links TRBV5-4 to TRBJ2-1, with TRBD2 as a possible D gene (6 bases). This CDR3 has 15 amino acids. Looked up from germline, CDR1 is SGHNT and CDR2 is YYREEE (reference sequence). With 2 bases removed from V and 2 bases from J, the gap between germline ends came to 11 bases. The CDR3 DNA sequence: TGTGCCAGCAGCTTTTCCGGGGGTGCCTACAATGAGCAGTTCTTC. This encodes CASSFSGGAYNEQFF.

The J gene is TRBJ1-2, the V gene TRBV28; a weak D match, TRBD1 (5 bases). V gave up 6 bases and J gave up 7 bases, with 12 bases separating them. The CDR3 contains 12 residues. The germline V gene encodes CDR1 MDHEN and CDR2 SYDVKM. The CDR3 sequence: CASRPPGGGYTF. CDR3 bases: TGTGCCAGCAGGCCCCCCGGGGGTGGCTACACCTTC.

This chain uses TRBV7-3 with TRBJ2-1; the match to TRBD2 covers 10 bases. CDR3 length equals 14 residues. From germline, CDR1 is SGHTA and CDR2 FQGTGA. V shed 3 bases and J 6 bases; nucleotides not matched to a gene: 2. For the CDR3, the DNA is TGTGCCAGCAGCTTCACTAGCGGGGTCAATGAGCAGTTCTTC. Protein: CASSFTSGVNEQFF.

This rearrangement joins TRBV27 to TRBJ1-6, with D possibly matching TRBD1 (6 bases). V was trimmed by 5 bases and J by 9 bases, leaving 14 bases between them. Germline CDR1 is MNHEY and CDR2 is SMNVEV (reference sequence). This CDR3 is 14 amino acids long. The CDR3 nucleotides read TGTGCCAGCAGTCTCTCAGGGGTTCGTTCACCCCTCCACTTT. Encoded protein: CASSLSGVRSPLHF.

V and J are TRBV7-3 and TRBJ2-3, with TRBD1 identical over 7 bases. This CDR3 spans 15 amino acids. From germline, CDR1 is SGHTA and CDR2 FQGTGA. The junction had 7 bases not matched to a gene; V was cut back by 5 bases and J by 2 bases. The CDR3 is CASSDGTAHTDTQYF. The CDR3 region has the DNA TGTGCCAGCAGCGATGGGACAGCACACACAGATACGCAGTATTTT.

The gene calls are TRBV6-2 or TRBV6-3 and TRBJ2-1; possible D gene TRBD2, 5 bases. This CDR3 is built from 17 residues. The ends were cut back, 7 bases at V and 0 bases at J, with 19 bases in the middle. CDR1 is MNHEY and CDR2 is SVGEGT in the germline V gene. CDR3: CASTPYVAPHSYNEQFF. CDR3 coding DNA: TGTGCCAGCACCCCATACGTAGCGCCCCACTCCTACAATGAGCAGTTCTTC.

This chain links TRBV9 with TRBJ1-6; no firm D call. CDR1 and CDR2 from the germline V gene are SGDLS and YYNGEE. The CDR3 has 14 residues. V was clipped by 3 bases and J by 10 bases, with 14 bases between them. CDR3 residues: CASSDQVNGSPLHF. The CDR3 bases are TGTGCCAGCAGCGACCAGGTTAACGGATCACCCCTCCACTTT.

The CDR3 sequence: CAARQDLNYGYTF. DNA for the CDR3: TGTGCCGCAAGACAGGATTTGAACTATGGCTACACCTTC. V usage is TRBV28 and J usage is TRBJ1-2; tentatively, D is TRBD1 (6 bases). The CDR3 consists of 13 residues. Germline V gene data show CDR1 as MDHEN and CDR2 as SYDVKM. Trimming removed 11 bases at V and 2 bases at J, with 15 bases between.

This clone was observed a single time. The CDR3 reads CASSSIAGGRTDTQYF. CDR3 nucleotide sequence: TGTGCCAGCAGCTCGATAGCGGGGGGGCGCACAGATACGCAGTATTTT. This chain links TRBV5-4 with TRBJ2-3, with 11 positions matching TRBD2. V dropped 3 bases and J dropped 1; count of bases not matched to a gene: 4. CDR1 SGHNT and CDR2 YYREEE come from the germline V gene (reference sequence). This CDR3 region has 16 residues.